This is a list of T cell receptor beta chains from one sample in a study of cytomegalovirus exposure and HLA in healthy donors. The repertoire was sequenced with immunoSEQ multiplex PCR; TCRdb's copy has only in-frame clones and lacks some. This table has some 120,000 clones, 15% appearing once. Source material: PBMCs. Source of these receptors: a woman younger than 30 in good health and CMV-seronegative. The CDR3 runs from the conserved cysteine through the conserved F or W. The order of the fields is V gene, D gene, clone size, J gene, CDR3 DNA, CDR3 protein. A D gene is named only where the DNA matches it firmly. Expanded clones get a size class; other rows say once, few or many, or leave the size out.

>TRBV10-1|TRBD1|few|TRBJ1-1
TGCGCCAGCAGCCCGACAGGGGCGCAGACTGAAGCTTTCTTT
CASSPTGAQTEAFF
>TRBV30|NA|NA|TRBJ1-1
TGTGCCTGGAAACGCGGGGAAAGCACCCGAGGGGCTTTCTTT
CAWKRGESTRGAFF
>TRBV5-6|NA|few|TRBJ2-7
TGTGCCAGCAGCTTGTGGGGGGGCCCTAAGGAGCAGTACTTC
CASSLWGGPKEQYF
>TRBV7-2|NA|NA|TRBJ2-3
TGTGCCTCCGGGGATACGCAGTATTTT
CASGDTQYF
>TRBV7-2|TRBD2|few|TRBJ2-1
TGTGCCAGCAGCTACGACGGGGGGGCCATTCCTCAGTTCTTC
CASSYDGGAIPQFF
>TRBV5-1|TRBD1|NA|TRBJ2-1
TGCGCCAGCAGCCTAACAGGGGACTCCTACAATGAGCAGTTCTTC
CASSLTGDSYNEQFF
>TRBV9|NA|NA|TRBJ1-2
TGTGCCAGCAGCTCTCACAGGGTTAACTATGGCTACACCTTC
CASSSHRVNYGYTF
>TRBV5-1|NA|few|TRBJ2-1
TGCGCCAGCAGCCTATTTTCCAGCGGGTATAACAATGAGCAGTTCTTC
CASSLFSSGYNNEQFF
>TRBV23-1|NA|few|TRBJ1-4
TGCGCCCACGCGCCCAGGGGTGAAAAACTGTTTTTT
CAHAPRGEKLFF
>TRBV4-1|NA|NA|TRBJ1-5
TGCGCCAGCAGCCAGAGGGGGGGAGGCAATCAGCCCCAGCATTTT
CASSQRGGGNQPQHF
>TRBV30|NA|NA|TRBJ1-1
TGTGCCTGGAGTACTAACACTGAAGCTTTCTTT
CAWSTNTEAFF
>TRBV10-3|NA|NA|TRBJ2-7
TGTGCCATCAGTCAACAGGGACGCGAGCAGTACTTC
CAISQQGREQYF
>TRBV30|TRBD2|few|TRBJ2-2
TGTGCCTGCCGGGCTAGCGGGATCTCGGGCGGGGAGCTGTTTTTT
CACRASGISGGELFF
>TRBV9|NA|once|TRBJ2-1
TGTGCCAGCAGCAAGGGAGGGGGAAATGAGCAGTTCTTC
CASSKGGGNEQFF
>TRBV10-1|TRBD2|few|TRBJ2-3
TGCGCCAGCAGTGCACTCGGGAGAAGGGGAGGGGATACGCAGTATTTT
CASSALGRRGGDTQYF
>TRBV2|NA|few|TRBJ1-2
TGTGCCAGCAGTGAACCCCAAGACAGGTCGCTTAACTATGGCTACACCTTC
CASSEPQDRSLNYGYTF
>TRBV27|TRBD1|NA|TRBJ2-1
TGTGCCAGCAGTCCCGACGGACAGGGGTGGATTTATGAGCAGTTCTTC
CASSPDGQGWIYEQFF
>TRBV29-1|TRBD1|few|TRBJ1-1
TGCAGCGTTTTGGGACAGTTTAACACTGAAGCTTTCTTT
CSVLGQFNTEAFF
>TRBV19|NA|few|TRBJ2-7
TGTGCCAGTAGCCAAACAGACTACGAGCAGTACTTC
CASSQTDYEQYF
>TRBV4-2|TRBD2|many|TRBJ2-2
TGTGCCAGCAGCCCCCTAGCGGGAGACACCGGGGAGCTGTTTTTT
CASSPLAGDTGELFF
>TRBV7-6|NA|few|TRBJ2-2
TGTGCCAGCAGCTTAGTCTTAGCCGAGGGGGAGCTGTTTTTT
CASSLVLAEGELFF
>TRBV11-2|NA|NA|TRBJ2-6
TGTGCCAGCAGCTTAGTTCCGGCTGGGGCCAACGTCCTGACTTTC
CASSLVPAGANVLTF
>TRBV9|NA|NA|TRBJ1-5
TGTGCCAGCAGCCCCCATTTCGGGGGGCCGGGTCAGCCCCAGCATTTT
CASSPHFGGPGQPQHF
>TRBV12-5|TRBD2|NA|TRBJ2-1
TGTGCTAGTGGCCTTGGAGGAACTAGCGGGATAACCTACAATGAGCAGTTCTTC
CASGLGGTSGITYNEQFF
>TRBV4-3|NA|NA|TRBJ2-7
TGCGCCAGCAGCCAAGAAGTGGAGGGCATTGTCTCCTACGAGCAGTACTTC
CASSQEVEGIVSYEQYF
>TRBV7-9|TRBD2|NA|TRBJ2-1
TGTGCCAGCAGGGTAAGCGGGAAGGGAACCTACAATGAGCAGTTCTTC
CASRVSGKGTYNEQFF
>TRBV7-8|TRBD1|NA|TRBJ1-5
TGTGCCAGTGCGACCGGGACAGATAGCAATCAGCCCCAGCATTTT
CASATGTDSNQPQHF
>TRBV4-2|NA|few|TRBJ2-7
TGTGCCAGCAGCCAAGATACCGGGGGTTTCGGGGAGCAGTACTTC
CASSQDTGGFGEQYF
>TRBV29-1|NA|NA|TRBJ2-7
TGCAGCGTTGCTATTCAGGTCGAGCAGTACTTC
CSVAIQVEQYF
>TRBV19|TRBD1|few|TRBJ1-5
TGTGCCAGTATGACCGACAGGGGGCATCAGCCCCAGCATTTT
CASMTDRGHQPQHF
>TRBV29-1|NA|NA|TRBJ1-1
TGCAGCGTTGGGAGGGTAGGTACTGAAGCTTTCTTT
CSVGRVGTEAFF
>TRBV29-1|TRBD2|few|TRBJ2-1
TGCAGCGTTGTTGGGAGGGCCGTCAATGAGCAGTTCTTC
CSVVGRAVNEQFF
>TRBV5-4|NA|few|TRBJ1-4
TGTGCCAGCAGCTTGAGGAGGGAGAAGGCTAATGAAAAACTGTTTTTT
CASSLRREKANEKLFF
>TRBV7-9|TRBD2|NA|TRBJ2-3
TGTGCCAGCAGCTCAGGACTAGCGGGGAGCACAGATACGCAGTATTTT
CASSSGLAGSTDTQYF